This is a list of T cell receptor beta chains from one sample in a study of blood T cell repertoires in COVID-19. Generated by immunoSEQ multiplex PCR, the TCRdb table keeps only in-frame clones and is missing some. This table holds 650,000 to 800,000 clones, around 90% found once. The sample taken for sequencing was peripheral blood. The origin of the receptors is a woman in her late teens or twenties with acute or convalescent COVID-19. The CDR3 runs from the conserved cysteine through the conserved F or W. The D gene is left open where the match is weak. For some rows the clone size is stated as once, few or many, or as a class when expanded; others skip it.

abundance,v_gene,j_gene,d_gene,CDR3aa,CDR3nt
few,TRBV28,TRBJ1-6,-,CASSLWPQGTSPLHF,TGTGCCAGCAGTTTATGGCCGCAGGGCACCTCACCCCTCCACTTT
-,TRBV30,TRBJ2-1,TRBD2,CAWGLAGGFHEQFF,TGTGCCTGGGGACTAGCGGGGGGTTTCCATGAGCAGTTCTTC
-,TRBV30,TRBJ1-2,TRBD1,CAWRDRGNYGYTF,TGTGCCTGGAGAGACAGGGGAAACTATGGCTACACCTTC
once,TRBV27,TRBJ1-2,-,CASSPRGGYGYTF,TGTGCCAGCAGCCCACGGGGGGGCTATGGCTACACCTTC
-,TRBV7-2,TRBJ1-2,TRBD1,CASSFSDRPYGYTF,TGTGCCAGCAGCTTTTCGGACAGGCCCTATGGCTACACCTTC
-,TRBV10-3,TRBJ2-1,-,CAISGDWHEQFF,TGTGCCATCAGTGGCGACTGGCATGAGCAGTTCTTC
-,TRBV6-5,TRBJ1-5,TRBD1,CASSFDRGGQPQHF,TGTGCCAGCAGTTTCGACAGGGGAGGTCAGCCCCAGCATTTT
-,TRBV10-1,TRBJ1-2,-,CASSDQQVIYGYTF,TGCGCCAGCAGTGACCAACAGGTAATCTATGGCTACACCTTC
-,TRBV5-1,TRBJ1-1,-,CASSLGWQGGDTEAFF,TGCGCCAGCAGCTTGGGATGGCAGGGTGGTGACACTGAAGCTTTCTTT
-,TRBV27,TRBJ1-2,TRBD1,CASTLQGDRDYGYTF,TGTGCCAGCACTCTACAGGGGGATAGAGACTATGGCTACACCTTC
-,TRBV4-1,TRBJ2-1,-,CASSQGPYNEQFF,TGCGCCAGCAGCCAAGGGCCTTACAATGAGCAGTTCTTC
-,TRBV7-2,TRBJ1-6,TRBD1,CASSLEGAGSSPLHF,TGTGCCAGCAGCCTAGAGGGGGCAGGATCCTCACCCCTCCACTTT
-,TRBV30,TRBJ1-5,TRBD1,CAWSLQGNQPQHF,TGTGCCTGGAGTCTACAGGGGAATCAGCCCCAGCATTTT
-,TRBV7-7,TRBJ1-1,TRBD1,CASSLPLSRGDTEAFF,TGTGCCAGCAGCTTACCCCTCAGCAGGGGGGACACTGAAGCTTTCTTT
-,TRBV30,TRBJ1-1,-,CAWSRPGTEAFF,TGTGCCTGGAGCCGCCCGGGAACTGAAGCTTTCTTT
once,TRBV5-1,TRBJ1-1,-,CASSLSGGFTEAFF,TGCGCCAGCAGCTTGAGCGGGGGATTCACTGAAGCTTTCTTT
-,TRBV12-3/TRBV12-4,TRBJ2-4,-,CASSRLAKNIQYF,TGTGCCAGCAGCAGGTTAGCCAAAAACATTCAGTACTTC
-,TRBV7-2,TRBJ2-7,-,CASSLWWPSYEQYF,TGTGCCAGCAGCTTATGGTGGCCTTCCTACGAGCAGTACTTC
-,TRBV14,TRBJ2-7,-,CASSHRAGAYEQYF,TGTGCCAGCAGCCATCGTGCAGGGGCCTACGAGCAGTACTTC
-,TRBV24-1,TRBJ2-3,TRBD1,CATSDNDRARLTDTQYF,TGTGCCACCAGTGATAATGACAGGGCTAGACTCACAGATACGCAGTATTTT
-,TRBV5-1,TRBJ2-7,-,CASSLEGGTYEQYF,TGCGCCAGCAGCTTGGAAGGGGGAACCTACGAGCAGTACTTC
-,TRBV6-5,TRBJ1-3,-,CASSYSPPGAGNTIYF,TGTGCCAGCAGTTACTCTCCTCCGGGGGCTGGAAACACCATATATTTT
-,TRBV19,TRBJ1-2,-,CASSTHSGEHGYTF,TGTGCCAGTAGTACCCATTCAGGGGAGCATGGCTACACCTTC
-,TRBV5-1,TRBJ2-3,-,CASSPPVRQVQYF,TGCGCCAGCAGCCCTCCGGTCCGACAGGTGCAGTATTTT
-,TRBV12-3/TRBV12-4,TRBJ1-1,-,CASSLGGTTEAFF,TGTGCCAGCAGCCTGGGGGGTACCACTGAAGCTTTCTTT
once,TRBV27,TRBJ2-1,-,CASSLVTVKTYNEQFF,TGTGCCAGCTCCCTGGTTACGGTAAAAACCTACAATGAGCAGTTCTTC
once,TRBV5-6,TRBJ1-2,-,CASSRHRALSYTF,TGTGCCAGCAGCAGGCACAGGGCCCTAAGCTACACCTTC
-,TRBV24-1,TRBJ2-3,TRBD2,CATSGTGTSGGASTDTQYF,TGTGCCACCAGTGGTACCGGGACTAGCGGGGGTGCTAGCACAGATACGCAGTATTTT
-,TRBV3-1/TRBV3-2,TRBJ1-2,TRBD1,CASSQGQGLGGYTF,TGTGCCAGCAGCCAGGGACAGGGGTTGGGTGGCTACACCTTC
-,TRBV19,TRBJ2-6,-,CASSPTGDSGANVLTF,TGTGCCAGTAGCCCTACAGGCGACTCTGGGGCCAACGTCCTGACTTTC
-,TRBV7-9,TRBJ1-2,-,CASSLLGGTGGYTF,TGTGCCAGCAGCTTATTAGGAGGGACGGGCGGCTACACCTTC
-,TRBV27,TRBJ2-5,TRBD2,CASSVLLAGGQETQYF,TGTGCCAGCAGTGTGTTACTAGCGGGGGGGCAAGAGACCCAGTACTTC
-,TRBV18,TRBJ2-1,-,CASSPDRTYNEQFF,TGTGCCAGCTCTCCCGACAGAACCTACAATGAGCAGTTCTTC
-,TRBV7-6,TRBJ2-6,TRBD1,CASSLVFLGQEKSGANVLTF,TGTGCCAGCAGCTTAGTGTTTTTGGGACAGGAGAAATCTGGGGCCAACGTCCTGACTTTC
-,TRBV24-1,TRBJ2-7,-,CATSDSASREQYF,TGTGCCACCAGTGATTCCGCGTCCAGGGAGCAGTACTTC
-,TRBV4-1,TRBJ2-1,TRBD2,CASSEIAGGPNEQFF,TGCGCCAGCAGCGAAATAGCGGGGGGGCCTAATGAGCAGTTCTTC
-,TRBV29-1,TRBJ2-7,-,CSVAGGGFYEQYF,TGCAGCGTTGCTGGGGGCGGCTTCTACGAGCAGTACTTC
-,TRBV7-3,TRBJ1-2,-,CASSLVGTREGYTF,TGTGCCAGCAGCCTTGTCGGGACTAGGGAAGGCTACACCTTC
-,TRBV11-2,TRBJ2-7,-,CASSEQIGPYEQYF,TGTGCCAGCAGCGAACAAATTGGGCCCTACGAGCAGTACTTC
few,TRBV11-2,TRBJ2-7,TRBD2,CASSLRSGVYEQYF,TGTGCCAGCAGCTTAAGAAGCGGGGTGTACGAGCAGTACTTC
-,TRBV5-1,TRBJ2-3,TRBD2,CASSDLTSAYTDTQYF,TGCGCCAGCAGTGATCTGACTAGCGCCTACACAGATACGCAGTATTTT
-,TRBV10-3,TRBJ1-2,TRBD1,CAISESGAGGSYGYTF,TGTGCCATCAGTGAGTCGGGGGCAGGGGGAAGCTATGGCTACACCTTC
once,TRBV25-1,TRBJ2-7,-,CASSEGDGTYEQYF,TGTGCCAGCAGTGAAGGTGACGGGACCTACGAGCAGTACTTC
few,TRBV6-4,TRBJ1-1,TRBD1,CASSPSPGQGNTEAFF,TGTGCCAGCAGCCCTTCCCCGGGACAGGGGAACACTGAAGCTTTCTTT
once,TRBV7-9,TRBJ1-1,-,CASSLIATYTEAFF,TGTGCCAGCAGCTTAATCGCCACTTACACTGAAGCTTTCTTT
-,TRBV5-1,TRBJ2-3,-,CASSLDDRSATQYF,TGCGCCAGCAGCTTGGATGACAGGAGCGCTACGCAGTATTTT